This T cell receptor beta chain is drawn from a study of T cell repertoires in cytomegalovirus infection. TCRdb passed the reads through MiXCR, listing each CDR3 protein once. The repertoire has fewer than 1,000,000 distinct CDR3 sequences, 30% to 40% of them found once; the top ten carry around 15%. CDR3 length equals 16 residues. CDR1 and CDR2 (germline): MDHEN, SYDVKM. V lost 5 bases, J lost 1 base, and 17 bases lay in between. This clonotype was seen a handful of times. Antigen: not known. The specimen was cultured CD8+ T cells from PBMCs, collected from culture after CMV antigen stimulation. The sequence was collected from a human donor in good health (CMV status not recorded). Some clones in this sample may be carry-over from other donors' samples. This chain links TRBV28 with TRBJ1-1; possible D gene TRBD1, 6 bases. The CDR3 loop is CASSPAHTGKNTEAFF. CDR3 nucleotides: TGTGCCAGCAGTCCGGCCCATACAGGGAAGAACACTGAAGCTTTCTTT.